This T cell receptor (beta chain) was retrieved from a study of T cells after yellow fever vaccination. Across the study: Some fractions had low cell numbers, and these were prepared with SMART-Seq v4 Ultra Low Input. Study-wide points: A small share of clonotypes appeared in both CD4 and CD8 compartments. The presence of abundant clonotypes contaminating from the bulk population was possible in FACS-sorted repertoires.

Making TCR cDNA involved 5'RACE template switching, which added UMIs and a universal primer site. TCRdb re-derived calls from the 5' RACE reads in MiXCR, one entry per CDR3 protein. The table shows around 600,000 distinct CDR3 sequences, with 12% occurring only once. Only a few counts were recorded for this clonotype. No antigen is known for it. Germline CDR1 SGHRS, CDR2 YFSETQ. This CDR3 contains 16 residues. V lost 1 base, J lost 0 bases, and 11 bases lay in between. The chain combines TRBV5-1 with TRBJ2-1, with a weak D call TRBD2 (6 bases). The receptor was derived from a young man who received the YFV17D yellow fever vaccine. The sample was PBMCs, taken on the day of the yellow fever booster vaccination. CDR3 amino acids: CASSLTLASSYNEQFF. The CDR3 DNA follows: TGCGCCAGCAGCTTGACTCTAGCGTCCTCCTACAATGAGCAGTTCTTC.